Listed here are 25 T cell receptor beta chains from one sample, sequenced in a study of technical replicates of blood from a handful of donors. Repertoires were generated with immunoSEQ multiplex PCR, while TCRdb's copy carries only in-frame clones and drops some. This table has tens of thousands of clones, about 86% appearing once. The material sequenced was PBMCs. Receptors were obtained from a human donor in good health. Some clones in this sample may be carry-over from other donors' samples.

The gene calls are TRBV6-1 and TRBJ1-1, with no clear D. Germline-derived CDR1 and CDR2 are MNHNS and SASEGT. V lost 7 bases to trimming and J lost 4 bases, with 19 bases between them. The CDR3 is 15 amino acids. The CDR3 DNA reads TGTGCCAGCAAATTAAACAACTACGGCCCCACTGAAGCTTTCTTT. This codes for CASKLNNYGPTEAFF.

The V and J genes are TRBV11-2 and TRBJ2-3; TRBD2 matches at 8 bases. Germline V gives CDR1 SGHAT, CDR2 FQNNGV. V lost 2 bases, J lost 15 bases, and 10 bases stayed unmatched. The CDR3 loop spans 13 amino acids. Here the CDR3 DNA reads TGTGCCAGCAGCTTAAGTAGAATAGCGGGGTACTATTTT. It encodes CASSLSRIAGYYF.

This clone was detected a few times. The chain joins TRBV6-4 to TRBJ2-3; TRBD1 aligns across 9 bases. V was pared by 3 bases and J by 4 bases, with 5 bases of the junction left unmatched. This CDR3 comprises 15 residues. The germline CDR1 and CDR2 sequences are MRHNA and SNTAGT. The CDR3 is CASSEAGQGADTQYF. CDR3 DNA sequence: TGTGCCAGCAGTGAGGCGGGACAGGGTGCAGATACGCAGTATTTT.

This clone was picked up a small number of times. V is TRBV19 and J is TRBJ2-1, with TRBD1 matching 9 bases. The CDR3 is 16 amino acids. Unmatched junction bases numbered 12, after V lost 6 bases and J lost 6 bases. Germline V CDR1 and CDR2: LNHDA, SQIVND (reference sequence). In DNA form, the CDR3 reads TGTGCCAGTAGCTGGGGGGGGACAGGGACCATCAATGAGCAGTTCTTC. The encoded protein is CASSWGGTGTINEQFF.

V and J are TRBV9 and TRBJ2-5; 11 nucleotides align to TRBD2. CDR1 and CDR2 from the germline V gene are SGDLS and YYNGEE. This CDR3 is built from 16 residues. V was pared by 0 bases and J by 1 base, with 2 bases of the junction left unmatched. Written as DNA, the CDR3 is TGTGCCAGCAGCGTAGGAGGACTAGCGGGCCAAGAGACCCAGTACTTC. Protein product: CASSVGGLAGQETQYF.

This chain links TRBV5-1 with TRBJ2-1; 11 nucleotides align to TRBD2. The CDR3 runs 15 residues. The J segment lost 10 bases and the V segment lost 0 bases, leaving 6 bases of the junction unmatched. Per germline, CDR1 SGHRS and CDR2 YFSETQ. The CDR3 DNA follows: TGCGCCAGCAGCTTGGGCCTAGCGGGGGGCCTCGAGCAGTTCTTC. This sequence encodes CASSLGLAGGLEQFF.

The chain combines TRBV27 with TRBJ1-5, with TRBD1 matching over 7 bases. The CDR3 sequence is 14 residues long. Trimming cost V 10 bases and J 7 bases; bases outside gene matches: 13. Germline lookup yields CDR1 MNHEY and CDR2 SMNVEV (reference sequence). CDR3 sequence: CATQRRGLRQPQHF. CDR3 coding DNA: TGTGCCACTCAGAGGAGGGGGCTACGACAGCCCCAGCATTTT.

CDR3 coding DNA: TGTGCCAGCAGCCTCCAGGGTACGACTGGAAACACCATATATTTT. This encodes CASSLQGTTGNTIYF. V and J are TRBV7-2 and TRBJ1-3, with a tentative D call TRBD1 (5 bases). Looked up from germline, CDR1 is SGHTA and CDR2 is FQGNSA. Trimming stripped 5 bases from V and 2 bases from J, with 13 bases between. The length of the CDR3 is 15 residues.

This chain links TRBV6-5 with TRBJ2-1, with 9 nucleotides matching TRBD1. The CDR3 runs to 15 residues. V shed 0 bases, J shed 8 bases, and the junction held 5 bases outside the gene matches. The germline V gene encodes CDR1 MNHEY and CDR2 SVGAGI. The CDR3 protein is CASSYSGQGGHEQFF. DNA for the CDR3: TGTGCCAGCAGTTACTCGGGACAGGGCGGTCATGAGCAGTTCTTC.

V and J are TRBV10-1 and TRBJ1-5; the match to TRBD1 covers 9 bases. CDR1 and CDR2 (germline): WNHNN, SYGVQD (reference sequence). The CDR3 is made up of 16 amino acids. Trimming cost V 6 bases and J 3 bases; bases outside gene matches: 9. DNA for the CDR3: TGCGCCAGCAGGATTCCCGGGACAGGGCACAATCAGCCCCAGCATTTT. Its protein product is CASRIPGTGHNQPQHF.

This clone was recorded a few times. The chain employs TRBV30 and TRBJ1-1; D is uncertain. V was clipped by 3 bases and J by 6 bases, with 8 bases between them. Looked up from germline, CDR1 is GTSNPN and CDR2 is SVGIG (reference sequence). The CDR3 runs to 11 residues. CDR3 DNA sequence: TGTGCCTGGAGGGACTTGGCTGAAGCTTTCTTT. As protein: CAWRDLAEAFF.

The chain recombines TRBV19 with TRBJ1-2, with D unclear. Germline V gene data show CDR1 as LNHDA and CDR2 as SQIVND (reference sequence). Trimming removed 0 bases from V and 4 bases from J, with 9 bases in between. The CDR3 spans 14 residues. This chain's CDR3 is CASSIERGGYGYTF. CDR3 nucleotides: TGTGCCAGTAGTATAGAGCGGGGTGGCTATGGCTACACCTTC. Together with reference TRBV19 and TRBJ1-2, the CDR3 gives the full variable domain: DGGITQSPKYLFRKEGQNVTLSCEQNLNHDAMYWYRQDPGQGLRLIYYSQIVNDFQKGDIAEGYSVSREKKESFPLTVTSAQKNPTAFYLCASSIERGGYGYTFGSGTRLTVV.

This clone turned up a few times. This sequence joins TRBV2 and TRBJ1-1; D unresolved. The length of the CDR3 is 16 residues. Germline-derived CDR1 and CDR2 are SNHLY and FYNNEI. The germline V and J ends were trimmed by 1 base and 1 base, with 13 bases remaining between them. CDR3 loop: CASSEGPMRRNTEAFF. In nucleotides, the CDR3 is TGTGCCAGCAGTGAAGGCCCCATGAGAAGGAACACTGAAGCTTTCTTT.

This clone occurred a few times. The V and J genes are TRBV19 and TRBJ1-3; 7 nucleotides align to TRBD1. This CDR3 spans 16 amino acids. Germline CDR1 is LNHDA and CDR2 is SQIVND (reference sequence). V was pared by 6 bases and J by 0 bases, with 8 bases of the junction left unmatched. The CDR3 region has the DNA TGTGCCAGTAGGCCCAACAGGGACAGCTCTGGAAACACCATATATTTT. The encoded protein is CASRPNRDSSGNTIYF.

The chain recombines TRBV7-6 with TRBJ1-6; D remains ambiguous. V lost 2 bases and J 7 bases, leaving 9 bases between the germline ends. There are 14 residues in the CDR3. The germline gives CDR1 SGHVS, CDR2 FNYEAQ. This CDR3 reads CASSLTIANSPLHF. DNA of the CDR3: TGTGCCAGCAGCTTAACAATAGCCAATTCACCCCTCCACTTT.

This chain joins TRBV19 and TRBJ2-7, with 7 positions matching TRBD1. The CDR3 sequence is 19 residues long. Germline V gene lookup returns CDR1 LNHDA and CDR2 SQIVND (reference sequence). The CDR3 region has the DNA TGTGCTAACGTTGGACAACCGGACAGGCTAACGCTTGGAATTAGCGAGCAGTACTTC. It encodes CANVGQPDRLTLGISEQYF. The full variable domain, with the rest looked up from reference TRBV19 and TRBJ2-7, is DGGITQSPKYLFRKEGQNVTLSCEQNLNHDAMYWYRQDPGQGLRLIYYSQIVNDFQKGDIAEGYSVSREKKESFPLTVTSAQKNPTAFYLCANVGQPDRLTLGISEQYFGPGTRLTVT.

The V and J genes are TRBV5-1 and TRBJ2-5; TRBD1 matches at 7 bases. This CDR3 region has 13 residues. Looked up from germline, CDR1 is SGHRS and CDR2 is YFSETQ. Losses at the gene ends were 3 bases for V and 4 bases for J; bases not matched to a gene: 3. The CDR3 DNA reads TGCGCCAGCAGCTCGAGACAGGGAGAGACCCAGTACTTC. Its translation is CASSSRQGETQYF.

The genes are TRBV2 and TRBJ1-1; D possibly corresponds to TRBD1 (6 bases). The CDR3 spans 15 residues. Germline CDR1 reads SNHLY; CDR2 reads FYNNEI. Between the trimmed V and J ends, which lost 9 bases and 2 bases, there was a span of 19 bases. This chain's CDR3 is CASRELGQRNTEAFF. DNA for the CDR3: TGTGCCAGTAGGGAACTTGGACAGCGTAACACTGAAGCTTTCTTT.

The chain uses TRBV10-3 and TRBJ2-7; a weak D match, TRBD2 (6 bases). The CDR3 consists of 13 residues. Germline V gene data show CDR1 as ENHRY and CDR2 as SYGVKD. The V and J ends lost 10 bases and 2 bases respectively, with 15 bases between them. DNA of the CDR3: TGTGCCACCCTGCGGGGCGTCCCCTACGAGCAGTACTTC. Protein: CATLRGVPYEQYF.

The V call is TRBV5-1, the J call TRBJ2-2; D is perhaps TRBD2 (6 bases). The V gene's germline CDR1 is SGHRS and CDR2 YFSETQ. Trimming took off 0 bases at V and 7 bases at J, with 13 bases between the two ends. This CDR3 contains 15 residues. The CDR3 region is CASSLVGGTIGELFF. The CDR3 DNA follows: TGCGCCAGCAGCTTGGTGGGAGGAACAATCGGGGAGCTGTTTTTT.

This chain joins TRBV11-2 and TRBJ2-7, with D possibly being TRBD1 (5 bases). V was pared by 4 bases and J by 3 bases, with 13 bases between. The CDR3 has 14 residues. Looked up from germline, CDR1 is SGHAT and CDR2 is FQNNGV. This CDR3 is CASSWSGQLYEQYF. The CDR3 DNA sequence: TGTGCCAGCAGCTGGTCAGGGCAACTCTACGAGCAGTACTTC.

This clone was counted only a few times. CDR3 sequence reads: CASSPLQGPYEQYF. CDR3 sequence (DNA): TGTGCCAGCAGCCCATTACAGGGCCCCTACGAGCAGTACTTC. This chain uses TRBV7-8 with TRBJ2-7; D is perhaps TRBD1 (6 bases). V shed 5 bases and J shed 2 bases, with 13 bases lying between them. The CDR3 runs 14 residues. CDR1 is SGHVS, CDR2 FQNEAQ, per germline. Combining the CDR3 with reference TRBV7-8 and TRBJ2-7 gives the whole variable domain GAGVSQSPRYKVAKRGQDVALRCDPISGHVSLFWYQQALGQGPEFLTYFQNEAQLDKSGLPSDRFFAERPEGSVSTLKIQRTQQEDSAVYLCASSPLQGPYEQYFGPGTRLTVT.

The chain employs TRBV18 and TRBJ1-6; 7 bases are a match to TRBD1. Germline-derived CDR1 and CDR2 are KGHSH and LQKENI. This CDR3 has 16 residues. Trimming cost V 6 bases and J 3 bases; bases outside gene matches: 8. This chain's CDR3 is CASSHGQEIYNSPLHF. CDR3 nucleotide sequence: TGTGCCAGCTCGCACGGACAGGAAATCTATAATTCACCCCTCCACTTT.

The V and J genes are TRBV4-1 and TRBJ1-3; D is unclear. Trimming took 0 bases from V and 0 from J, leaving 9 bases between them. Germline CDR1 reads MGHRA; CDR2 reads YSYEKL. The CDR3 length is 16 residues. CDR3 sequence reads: CASSQDNTRSGNTIYF. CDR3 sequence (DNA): TGCGCCAGCAGCCAAGATAATACTCGCTCTGGAAACACCATATATTTT.

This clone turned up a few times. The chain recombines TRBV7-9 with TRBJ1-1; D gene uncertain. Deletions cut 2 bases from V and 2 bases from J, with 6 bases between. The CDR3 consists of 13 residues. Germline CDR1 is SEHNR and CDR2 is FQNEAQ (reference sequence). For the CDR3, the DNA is TGTGCCAGCAGCTTATTGGGCAACACTGAAGCTTTCTTT. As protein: CASSLLGNTEAFF.